The present TCR beta chain was sequenced within a study of T cell responses to AZD1222 COVID-19 vaccine. Findings of the study overall: Clonal diversity may have been underestimated in mostly white British donors. Across spike, vaccine-associated CD4 TCRs were found, dominant at 160-218 and 743-854.

TCRdb keeps only in-frame clones here, not all; method: immunoSEQ multiplex PCR. The sample consists of around 200,000 clones, almost 90% of them appearing once. As concerns this clone: Its antigen is as yet unknown.

Sequenced here: peripheral blood, sampled on day 0 of AZD1222 vaccination. This clonotype originated in an adult in good health.

The CDR3 is CATSDIFPGAQYF. The CDR3 nucleotides are TGTGCCACCAGTGATATCTTCCCCGGGGCCCAGTACTTC. The chain recombines TRBV24-1 with TRBJ2-5; a weak D match, TRBD2 (5 bases). The V gene lost 3 bases and the J gene lost 9 bases, with 13 bases spanning the gap. This CDR3 is 13 amino acids long. Germline CDR1 reads KGHDR; CDR2 reads SFDVKD.